Described below is a single TCR beta chain sequence and its context. What antigen it recognizes has not been identified. Per-base quality was not reported, and no clone a single base away is much larger than it. These data belong to a study of T cell responses to AZD1222 COVID-19 vaccine (dated by TCRdb to 2020 to 2022). Looking at the study overall: TCR sequencing was performed for some 250 trial participants, of whom some 200 were given two doses of AZD1222 and 26 were given two doses of MenACWY control vaccine. Trial participants were enrolled by age into 18-55, 56-69 and 70-plus year subgroups, with roughly 160, 29 and 62 TCR-sequenced participants respectively. The paper's findings and limits, for the study overall: Only a handful of AZD1222 recipients were SARS-CoV-2 seropositive at baseline, limiting conclusions about previously exposed vaccinees. CD4 TCRs associated with the vaccine covered the entire spike protein, and the dominant responses were in regions 160-218 and 743-854. Because no day 14 peak-response samples were available, the repertoires could be characterized only after the peak T cell response. The 56-69-year group was small, and its depth increase did not reach significance, likely because of low power. Nearly half of unique spike-specific TCRs reportedly recognized epitopes outside regions mutated in the B.1.351 and B.1.1.7 variants. Most participants were white British and females outnumbered males, and the authors suggested that clonal diversity may have been underestimated. A significant rise in spike-specific TCR breadth and depth was observed after two AZD1222 doses relative to day 0 and relative to MenACWY recipients.

The sample's time point label, decoded: baseline before first vaccination. Reading the label with the study, this specimen's treatment or condition is: meningococcal conjugate vaccine given as trial control. Vaccinee samples were obtained from the UK trials COV001 and COV002, which included a single-blind randomized controlled phase 2/3 trial of AZD1222 (ChAdOx1 nCoV-19) in healthy adults. Trial participant PBMC samples were collected at day 0 and day 28 after the second dose for TCRbeta chain sequencing. The CDR3 regions of human TCRbeta chains were analyzed by immunosequencing. Concerning the study's data processing: Repertoire TCRs were checked for matches against a reference library of SARS-CoV-2-specific TCRs that had been generated using the MIRA antigen-specificity platform. Breadth was defined as the fraction of unique TCRs that were SARS-CoV-2-associated, and depth was defined as the fraction of total T cells that were SARS-CoV-2-associated. Using the MIRA data, each spike-specific TCR was assigned both to the spike region to which the TCR was reactive and to a CD4 or CD8 class. Log10-transformed breadth and depth values were compared by one-way ANOVA with Sidak's multiple comparisons tests. The table comes from immuneACCESS by way of TCRdb, which keeps in-frame sequences with V and J called. Part of the clones is missing from these tables; in studies checked, under half for an unresolved V gene and the rest for unknown reasons. The V and J calls and clone size were taken over from that table, and D and trimming were inferred from the DNA. The sample table shows 150,000 to 200,000 clones, and 85% to 90% are seen once. The ten largest clones represent around 2.5% of the sample.

From the cysteine through the phenylalanine, the CDR3 covers 13 amino acids. This entry keeps only the CDR3 DNA: 39 bases, framed from base 1. Relative to germline, V is 1 base shorter and J is 4 bases shorter, with 5 bases between their ends. Reading the germline V gene gives CDR1 SGHTA and CDR2 FQGNSA. This TCR was sampled from an adult in good health. The rearranged chain carries TRBV7-2 and TRBJ2-1; the D gene remains uncertain. Material: peripheral blood, obtained on day 0 of MenACWY control vaccination. In nucleotide form, the sequence is TGTGCCAGCAGCTTAGAATTTTACAATGAGCAGTTCTTC. It translates as CASSLEFYNEQFF.